This TCR beta chain originates from a study of blood T cell repertoires in COVID-19. Study as a whole: From T cells, B-cell-depleted T cells, or PBMCs came the material, which was cDNA or gDNA.

From germline, CDR1 is SGHDT and CDR2 YYEEEE. Germline trimming cut 3 bases from V and 4 bases from J; bases unmatched to any gene: 3. This CDR3 has 13 residues. As originally analysed: For nucleated cells, counts were estimated from reference gene primer amplification. TCRdb keeps only in-frame clones here, not all; method: immunoSEQ multiplex PCR. V, J and clone size reflect that table, while D and trimming were determined from the DNA. The sample yields 150,000 to 200,000 clones, around 87% seen once. The chain is built from TRBV5-6 and TRBJ1-2; TRBD1 matches 7 bases. Sequences were obtained from peripheral blood. This receptor was identified in a man younger than 30 with active or convalescent COVID-19. CDR3 residues: CASSWWDSYGYTF. The CDR3 bases are TGTGCCAGCAGCTGGTGGGACAGCTATGGCTACACCTTC.